The next 11 T cell receptor beta chains were all read from a single sample in a study of blood T cell dynamics during melanoma immunotherapy. Time point of the sample: pre-treatment baseline. Data came from immunoSEQ multiplex PCR; TCRdb stores just in-frame clones and leaves some out. The table includes fewer than 18,000 clones, about 85% detected once. The sequencing used blood, collected from a patient treated with checkpoint blockade. The receptors here all came from a human donor with melanoma.

The chain links TRBV10-3 to TRBJ1-6; 7 bases align to TRBD1. The CDR3 extends over 13 amino acids. V was pared by 3 bases and J by 11 bases, with 4 bases of the junction left unmatched. CDR1 and CDR2 (germline): ENHRY, SYGVKD. The CDR3 nucleotides read TGTGCCATCAGTGAAACAGGGGACACACCCCTCCACTTT. This encodes CAISETGDTPLHF.

J is TRBJ1-4 and V is TRBV5-4; D unresolved. The CDR3 is made up of 13 amino acids. The V gene's germline CDR1 is SGHNT and CDR2 YYREEE (reference sequence). The germline V and J ends were trimmed by 4 bases and 4 bases, with 8 bases remaining between them. The CDR3 DNA is TGTGCCAGCAGCCCCGGGTATAATGAAAAACTGTTTTTT. It specifies CASSPGYNEKLFF. The variable domain in full, completed from reference TRBV5-4 and TRBJ1-4, reads ETGVTQSPTHLIKTRGQQVTLRCSSQSGHNTVSWYQQALGQGPQFIFQYYREEENGRGNFPPRFSGLQFPNYSSELNVNALELDDSALYLCASSPGYNEKLFFGSGTQLSVL.

This clone was seen only a few times. The chain joins TRBV7-9 to TRBJ2-2; TRBD1 or TRBD2 may be the D gene (6 bases each). The V end was cut by 10 bases, the J end by 5 bases, with 11 bases between. The CDR3 extends over 12 amino acids. Germline assignment: CDR1 SEHNR and CDR2 FQNEAQ (reference sequence). This CDR3 is CATRGPTGELFF. The CDR3 coding sequence is TGTGCCACACGGGGGCCGACCGGGGAGCTGTTTTTT.

V usage is TRBV6-1 and J usage is TRBJ2-7; D is undetermined. This CDR3 comprises 12 residues. The germline V and J ends were trimmed by 2 bases and 4 bases, with 6 bases remaining between them. Germline V gives CDR1 MNHNS, CDR2 SASEGT. The CDR3 region is CASSESRYEQYF. Here the CDR3 DNA reads TGTGCCAGCAGTGAAAGTCGATACGAGCAGTACTTC.

The V and J genes are TRBV18 and TRBJ2-5; 7 bases fit TRBD1. V trimming: 4 bases; J trimming: 0 bases; junction bases outside the gene matches: 5. CDR1 KGHSH and CDR2 LQKENI come from the germline V gene. CDR3 length equals 15 residues. For the CDR3, the DNA is TGTGCCAGCTCACTCACAGGGGCCAACCAAGAGACCCAGTACTTC. Protein product: CASSLTGANQETQYF.

This clone showed up just once. The chain combines TRBV12-5 with TRBJ1-6; D not resolved. The CDR3 is made up of 13 amino acids. V was trimmed by 6 bases and J by 8 bases, leaving 11 bases between them. From germline, CDR1 is LGHNT and CDR2 FRNRAP. In DNA form, the CDR3 reads TGTGCTAGTGGCAACGACGGTGATTCACCCCTCCACTTT. Translation: CASGNDGDSPLHF.

The CDR3 coding sequence is TGTGCCAGCTCACCGGGGGGTGAGACCCAGTACTTC. Translating gives CASSPGGETQYF. The chain carries TRBV18 and TRBJ2-5, with a weak D call TRBD2 (6 bases). From germline, CDR1 is KGHSH and CDR2 LQKENI. The CDR3 sequence is 12 residues long. Deletions cut 3 bases from V and 5 bases from J, with 7 bases between.

This clone was counted only a few times. The rearrangement links TRBV5-1 to TRBJ1-2, with D unclear. Germline lookup yields CDR1 SGHRS and CDR2 YFSETQ. Trimming removed 0 bases at V and 8 bases at J, with 8 bases between. This CDR3 spans 12 amino acids. Written as DNA, the CDR3 is TGCGCCAGCAGCTTGGCTCGAGGGGGCTACACCTTC. Amino acids: CASSLARGGYTF.

The chain combines TRBV11-3 with TRBJ1-1, with 8 bases that match TRBD1. V dropped 5 bases and J dropped 5; count of bases not matched to a gene: 10. Germline-derived CDR1 and CDR2 are SGHNT and YENEEA. The length of the CDR3 is 15 residues. In DNA, the CDR3 is TGTGCCAGCAGCAAAGGACAGGGCCATCAGACTGAAGCTTTCTTT. Protein: CASSKGQGHQTEAFF. The whole variable domain, remainder taken from reference TRBV11-3 and TRBJ1-1, is EAGVVQSPRYKIIEKKQPVAFWCNPISGHNTLYWYLQNLGQGPELLIRYENEEAVDDSQLPKDRFSAERLKGVDSTLKIQPAELGDSAVYLCASSKGQGHQTEAFFGQGTRLTVV.

This clone came up a few times. This rearrangement joins TRBV30 to TRBJ1-1, with D tentatively TRBD1 (5 bases). Germline CDR1 GTSNPN, CDR2 SVGIG (reference sequence). V was clipped by 3 bases and J by 1 base, with 9 bases between them. The CDR3 is 13 residues long. The chain's CDR3 is CAWREQGNTEAFF. CDR3 in DNA: TGTGCCTGGAGGGAGCAGGGGAACACTGAAGCTTTCTTT. The full variable domain, with the rest looked up from reference TRBV30 and TRBJ1-1, is SQTIHQWPATLVQPVGSPLSLECTVEGTSNPNLYWYRQAAGRGLQLLFYSVGIGQISSEVPQNLSASRPQDRQFILSSKKLLLSDSGFYLCAWREQGNTEAFFGQGTRLTVV.

The chain recombines TRBV11-2 with TRBJ2-2, with D tentatively TRBD1 (5 bases). V was shortened by 0 bases and J by 5 bases, with 10 bases between the two germline ends. The CDR3 length is 15 residues. Germline values: CDR1 SGHAT, CDR2 FQNNGV. Here the CDR3 reads CASSLDRVETGELFF. As DNA, the CDR3 is TGTGCCAGCAGCTTAGACAGGGTGGAAACCGGGGAGCTGTTTTTT.